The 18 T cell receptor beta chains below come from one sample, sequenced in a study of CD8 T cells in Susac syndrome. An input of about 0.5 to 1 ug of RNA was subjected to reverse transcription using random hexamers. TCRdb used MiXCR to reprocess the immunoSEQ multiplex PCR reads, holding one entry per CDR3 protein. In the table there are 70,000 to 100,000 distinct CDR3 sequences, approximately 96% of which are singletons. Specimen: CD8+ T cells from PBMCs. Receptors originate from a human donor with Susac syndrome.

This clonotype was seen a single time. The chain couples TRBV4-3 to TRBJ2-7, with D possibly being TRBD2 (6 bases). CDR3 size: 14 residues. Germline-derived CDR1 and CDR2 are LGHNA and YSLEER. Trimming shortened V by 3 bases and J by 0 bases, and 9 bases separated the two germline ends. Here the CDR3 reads CASSHGTSSYEQYF. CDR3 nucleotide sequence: TGCGCCAGCAGCCACGGGACTTCCTCCTACGAGCAGTACTTC.

The CDR3 region has the DNA TGTGCCAGCAGGAGGACAGGGGCGCCCTACGAGCAGTACTTC. It is translated as CASRRTGAPYEQYF. This chain links TRBV14 with TRBJ2-7; 9 bases map to TRBD1. Per germline, CDR1 SGHDN and CDR2 FVKESK. This CDR3 comprises 14 residues. J gave up 2 bases and V 6 bases, and 5 bases lay outside the gene matches.

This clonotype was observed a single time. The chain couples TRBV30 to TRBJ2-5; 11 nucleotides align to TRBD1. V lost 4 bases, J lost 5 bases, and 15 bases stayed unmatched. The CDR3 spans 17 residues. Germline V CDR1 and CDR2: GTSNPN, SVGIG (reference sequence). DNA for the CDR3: TGTGCCTGGACCGACGGGGGACAGGGGGTGAGGCGGGAGACCCAGTACTTC. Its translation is CAWTDGGQGVRRETQYF.

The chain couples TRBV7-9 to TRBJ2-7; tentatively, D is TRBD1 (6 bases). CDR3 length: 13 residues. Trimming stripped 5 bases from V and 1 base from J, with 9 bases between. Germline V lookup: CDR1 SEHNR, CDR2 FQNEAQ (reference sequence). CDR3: CASSATGSYEQYF. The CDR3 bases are TGTGCCAGCAGCGCAACAGGGTCCTACGAGCAGTACTTC.

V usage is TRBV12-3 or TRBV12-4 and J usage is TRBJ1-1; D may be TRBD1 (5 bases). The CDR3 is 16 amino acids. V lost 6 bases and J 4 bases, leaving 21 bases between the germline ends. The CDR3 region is CASRSLRDPWSTEAFF. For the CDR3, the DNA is TGTGCCAGCAGGTCTCTCCGGGACCCCTGGAGCACTGAAGCTTTCTTT.

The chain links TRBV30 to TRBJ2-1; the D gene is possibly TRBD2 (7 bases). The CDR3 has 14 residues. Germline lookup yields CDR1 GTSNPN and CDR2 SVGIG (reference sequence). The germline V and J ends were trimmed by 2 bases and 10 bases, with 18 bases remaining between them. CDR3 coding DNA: TGTGCCTGGAGTTTCCATAGGGGGGGCAGCGAGCAGTTCTTC. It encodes CAWSFHRGGSEQFF.

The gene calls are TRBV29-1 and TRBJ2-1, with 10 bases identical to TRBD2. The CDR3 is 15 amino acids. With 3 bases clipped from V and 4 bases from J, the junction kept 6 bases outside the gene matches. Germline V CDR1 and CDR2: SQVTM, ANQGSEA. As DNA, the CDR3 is TGCAGCGTTGAGGCTAGCGGGGGCCCTTACAATGAGCAGTTCTTC. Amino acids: CSVEASGGPYNEQFF.

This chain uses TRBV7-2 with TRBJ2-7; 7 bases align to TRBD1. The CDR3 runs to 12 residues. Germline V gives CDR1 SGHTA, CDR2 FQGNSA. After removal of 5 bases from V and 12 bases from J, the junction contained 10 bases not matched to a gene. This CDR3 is CASSPSRGRMYF. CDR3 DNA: TGTGCCAGCAGCCCCTCGAGGGGGCGCATGTACTTC.

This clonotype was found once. The CDR3 DNA reads TGTGCCAGCAGCCTCCGTAGGAACACCATATATTTT. This encodes CASSLRRNTIYF. The rearrangement joins TRBV28 to TRBJ1-3; unclear D gene. From germline, CDR1 is MDHEN and CDR2 SYDVKM. CDR3 length equals 12 residues. The V end was cut by 6 bases, the J end by 7 bases, with 10 bases between.

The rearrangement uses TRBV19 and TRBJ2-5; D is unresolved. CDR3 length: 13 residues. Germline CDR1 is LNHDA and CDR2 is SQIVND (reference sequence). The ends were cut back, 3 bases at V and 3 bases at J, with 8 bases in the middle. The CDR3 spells CASSISVEETQYF. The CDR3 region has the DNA TGTGCCAGTAGTATTTCGGTGGAAGAGACCCAGTACTTC.

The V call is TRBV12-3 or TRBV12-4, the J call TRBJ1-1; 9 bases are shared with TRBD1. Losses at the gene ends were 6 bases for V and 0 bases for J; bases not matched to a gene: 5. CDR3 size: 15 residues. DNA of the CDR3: TGTGCCAGCAGGACAGGGGGGGCGATGAACACTGAAGCTTTCTTT. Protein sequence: CASRTGGAMNTEAFF.

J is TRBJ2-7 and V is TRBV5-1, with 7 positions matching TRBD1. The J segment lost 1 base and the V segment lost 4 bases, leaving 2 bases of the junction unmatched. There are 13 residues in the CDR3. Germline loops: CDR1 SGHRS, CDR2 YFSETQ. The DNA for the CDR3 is TGCGCCAGCAGCGTGACAGGGTCCTACGAGCAGTACTTC. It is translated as CASSVTGSYEQYF. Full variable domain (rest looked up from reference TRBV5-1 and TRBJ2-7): KAGVTQTPRYLIKTRGQQVTLSCSPISGHRSVSWYQQTPGQGLQFLFEYFSETQRNKGNFPGRFSGRQFSNSRSEMNVSTLELGDSALYLCASSVTGSYEQYFGPGTRLTVT.

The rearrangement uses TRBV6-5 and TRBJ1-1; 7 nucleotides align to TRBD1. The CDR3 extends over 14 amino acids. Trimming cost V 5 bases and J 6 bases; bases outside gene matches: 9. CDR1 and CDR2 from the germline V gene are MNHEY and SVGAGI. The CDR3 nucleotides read TGTGCCAGCAGTCGGCGACAGGGAACGGCTGAAGCTTTCTTT. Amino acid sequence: CASSRRQGTAEAFF.

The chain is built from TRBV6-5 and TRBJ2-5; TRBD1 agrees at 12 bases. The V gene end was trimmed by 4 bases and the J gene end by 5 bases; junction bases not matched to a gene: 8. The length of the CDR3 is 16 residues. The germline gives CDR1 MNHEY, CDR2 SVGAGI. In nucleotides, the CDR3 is TGTGCCAGCAGTTCCTGGGACAGGGGGCAGGGGGAGACCCAGTACTTC. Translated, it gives CASSSWDRGQGETQYF.

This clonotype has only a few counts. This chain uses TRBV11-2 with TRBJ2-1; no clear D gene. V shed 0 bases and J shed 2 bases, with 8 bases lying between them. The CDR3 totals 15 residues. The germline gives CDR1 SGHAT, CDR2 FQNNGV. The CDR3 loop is CASSLEVGAYNEQFF. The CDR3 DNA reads TGTGCCAGCAGCTTAGAGGTCGGAGCCTACAATGAGCAGTTCTTC.

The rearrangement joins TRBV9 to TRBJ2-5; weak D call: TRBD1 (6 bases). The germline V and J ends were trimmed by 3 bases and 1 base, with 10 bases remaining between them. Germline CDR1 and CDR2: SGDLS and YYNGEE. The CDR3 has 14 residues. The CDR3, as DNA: TGTGCCAGCAGCGCAGGGGCTCCCCAAGAGACCCAGTACTTC. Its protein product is CASSAGAPQETQYF. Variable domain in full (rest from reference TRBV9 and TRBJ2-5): DSGVTQTPKHLITATGQRVTLRCSPRSGDLSVYWYQQSLDQGLQFLIQYYNGEERAKGNILERFSAQQFPDLHSELNLSSLELGDSALYFCASSAGAPQETQYFGPGTRLLVL.

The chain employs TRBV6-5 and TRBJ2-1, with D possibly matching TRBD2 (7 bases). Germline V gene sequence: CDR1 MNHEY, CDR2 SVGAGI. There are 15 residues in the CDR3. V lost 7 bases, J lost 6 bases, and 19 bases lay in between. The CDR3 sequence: CASTQLLGGGNEQFF. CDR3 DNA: TGTGCCAGCACCCAGCTTCTAGGGGGGGGCAATGAGCAGTTCTTC.

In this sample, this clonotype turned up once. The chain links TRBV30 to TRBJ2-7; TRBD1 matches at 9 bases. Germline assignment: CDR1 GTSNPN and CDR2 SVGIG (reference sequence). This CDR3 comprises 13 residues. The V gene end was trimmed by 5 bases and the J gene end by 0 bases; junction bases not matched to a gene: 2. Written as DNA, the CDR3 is TGTGCCTGGGGGACAGGGAGCTCCTACGAGCAGTACTTC. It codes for CAWGTGSSYEQYF.